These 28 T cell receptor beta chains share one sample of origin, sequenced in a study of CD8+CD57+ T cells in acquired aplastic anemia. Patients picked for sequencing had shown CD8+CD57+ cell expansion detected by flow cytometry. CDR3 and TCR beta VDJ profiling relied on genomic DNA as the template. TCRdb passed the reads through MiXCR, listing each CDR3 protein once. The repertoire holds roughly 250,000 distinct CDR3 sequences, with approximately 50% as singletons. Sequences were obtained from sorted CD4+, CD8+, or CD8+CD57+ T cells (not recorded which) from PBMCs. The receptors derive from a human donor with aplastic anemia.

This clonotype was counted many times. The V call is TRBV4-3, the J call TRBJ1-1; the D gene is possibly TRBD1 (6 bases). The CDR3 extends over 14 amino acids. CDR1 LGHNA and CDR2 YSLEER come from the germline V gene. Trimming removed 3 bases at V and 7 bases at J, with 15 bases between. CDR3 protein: CASSQERGNGEAFF. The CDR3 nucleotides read TGCGCCAGCAGCCAGGAAAGGGGGAATGGTGAAGCTTTCTTT.

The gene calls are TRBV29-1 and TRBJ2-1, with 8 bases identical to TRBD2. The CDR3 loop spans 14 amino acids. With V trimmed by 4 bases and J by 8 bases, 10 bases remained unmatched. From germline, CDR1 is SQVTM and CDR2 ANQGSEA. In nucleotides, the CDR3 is TGCAGCGTTGTTCCGGGACTAGGGTCGGATGAGCAGTTCTTC. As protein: CSVVPGLGSDEQFF.

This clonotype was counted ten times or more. CDR3 residues: CASSEGLAGYDEQYF. The CDR3 DNA follows: TGTGCCAGCAGCGAGGGACTAGCGGGATATGACGAGCAGTACTTC. The J gene is TRBJ2-7, the V gene TRBV5-8; 13 bases match TRBD2. J gave up 5 bases and V 4 bases, and 6 bases lay outside the gene matches. Germline CDR1 and CDR2: SGHTS and YDEGEE. The CDR3 spans 15 residues.

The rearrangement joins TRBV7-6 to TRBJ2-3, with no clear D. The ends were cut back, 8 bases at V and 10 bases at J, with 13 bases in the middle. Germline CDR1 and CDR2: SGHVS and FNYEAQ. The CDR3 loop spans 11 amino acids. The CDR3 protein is CASGDDGAQYF. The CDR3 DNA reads TGTGCCAGCGGCGATGATGGGGCGCAGTATTTT.

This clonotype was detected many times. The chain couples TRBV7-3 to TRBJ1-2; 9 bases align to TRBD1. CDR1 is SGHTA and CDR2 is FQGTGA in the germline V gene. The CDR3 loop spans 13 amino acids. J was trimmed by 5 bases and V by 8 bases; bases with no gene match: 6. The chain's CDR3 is CASGGQGYYGYTF. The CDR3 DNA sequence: TGTGCCAGCGGGGGACAGGGTTATTATGGCTACACCTTC.

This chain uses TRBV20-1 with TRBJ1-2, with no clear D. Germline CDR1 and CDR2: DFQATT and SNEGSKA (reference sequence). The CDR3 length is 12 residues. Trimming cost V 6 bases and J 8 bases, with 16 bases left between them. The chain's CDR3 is CSAYEGVGGYTF. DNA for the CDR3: TGCAGTGCGTACGAAGGTGTTGGCGGCTACACCTTC.

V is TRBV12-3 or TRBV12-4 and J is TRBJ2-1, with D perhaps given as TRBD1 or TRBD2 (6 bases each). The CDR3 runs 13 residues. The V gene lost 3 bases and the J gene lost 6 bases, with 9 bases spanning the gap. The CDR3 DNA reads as TGTGCCAGCAGTTTGGGGGGCCCCAATGAGCAGTTCTTC. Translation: CASSLGGPNEQFF.

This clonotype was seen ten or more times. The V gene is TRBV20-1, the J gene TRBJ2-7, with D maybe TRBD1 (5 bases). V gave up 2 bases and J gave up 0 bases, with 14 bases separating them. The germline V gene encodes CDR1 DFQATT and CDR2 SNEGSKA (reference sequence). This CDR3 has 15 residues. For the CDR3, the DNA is TGCAGTGCTAGACCCTTAACAGGAATCTCCTACGAGCAGTACTTC. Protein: CSARPLTGISYEQYF.

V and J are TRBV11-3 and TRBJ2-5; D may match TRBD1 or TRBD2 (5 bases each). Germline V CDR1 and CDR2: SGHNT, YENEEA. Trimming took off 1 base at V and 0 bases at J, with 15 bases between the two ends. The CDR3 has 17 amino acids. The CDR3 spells CASSLAYTGLYQETQYF. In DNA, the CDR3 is TGTGCCAGCAGCTTAGCTTATACAGGACTGTACCAAGAGACCCAGTACTTC.

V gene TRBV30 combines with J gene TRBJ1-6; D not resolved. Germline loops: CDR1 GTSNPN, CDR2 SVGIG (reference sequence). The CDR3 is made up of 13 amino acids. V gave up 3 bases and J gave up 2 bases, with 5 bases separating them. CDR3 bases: TGTGCCTGGAGACAGCCCTATAATTCACCCCTCCACTTT. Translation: CAWRQPYNSPLHF.

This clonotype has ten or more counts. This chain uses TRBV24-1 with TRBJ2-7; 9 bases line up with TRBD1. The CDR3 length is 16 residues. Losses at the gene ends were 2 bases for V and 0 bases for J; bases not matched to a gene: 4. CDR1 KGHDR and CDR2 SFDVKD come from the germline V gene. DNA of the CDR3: TGTGCCACCAGTGATTCCGTACAGGGGGCCTCCTACGAGCAGTACTTC. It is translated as CATSDSVQGASYEQYF.

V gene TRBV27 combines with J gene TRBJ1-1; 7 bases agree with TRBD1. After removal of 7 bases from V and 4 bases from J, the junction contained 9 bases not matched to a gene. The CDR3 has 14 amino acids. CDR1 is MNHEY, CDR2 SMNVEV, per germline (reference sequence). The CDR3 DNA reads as TGTGCCAGCACCCCAGGGGGTTCGGTCACTGAAGCTTTCTTT. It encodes CASTPGGSVTEAFF.

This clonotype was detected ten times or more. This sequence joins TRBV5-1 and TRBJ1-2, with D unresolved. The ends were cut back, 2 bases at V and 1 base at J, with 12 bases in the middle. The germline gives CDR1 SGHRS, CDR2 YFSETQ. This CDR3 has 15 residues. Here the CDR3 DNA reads TGCGCCAGCAGCTTAAGCCACCCACATAACTATGGCTACACCTTC. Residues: CASSLSHPHNYGYTF. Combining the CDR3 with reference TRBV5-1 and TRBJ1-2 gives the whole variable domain KAGVTQTPRYLIKTRGQQVTLSCSPISGHRSVSWYQQTPGQGLQFLFEYFSETQRNKGNFPGRFSGRQFSNSRSEMNVSTLELGDSALYLCASSLSHPHNYGYTFGSGTRLTVV.

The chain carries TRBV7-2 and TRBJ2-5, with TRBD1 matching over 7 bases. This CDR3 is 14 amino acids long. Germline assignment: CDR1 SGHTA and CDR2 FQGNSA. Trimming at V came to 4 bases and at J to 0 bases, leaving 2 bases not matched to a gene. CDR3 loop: CASSSDRYQETQYF. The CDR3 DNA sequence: TGTGCCAGCAGCTCGGACAGGTACCAAGAGACCCAGTACTTC.

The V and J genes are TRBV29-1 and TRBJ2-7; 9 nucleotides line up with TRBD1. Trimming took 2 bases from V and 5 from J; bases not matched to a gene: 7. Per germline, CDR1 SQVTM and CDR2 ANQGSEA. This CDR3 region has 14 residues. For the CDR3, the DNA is TGCAGCGTTGAAACCCGACAGGGGGTCGACGAGCAGTACTTC. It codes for CSVETRQGVDEQYF.

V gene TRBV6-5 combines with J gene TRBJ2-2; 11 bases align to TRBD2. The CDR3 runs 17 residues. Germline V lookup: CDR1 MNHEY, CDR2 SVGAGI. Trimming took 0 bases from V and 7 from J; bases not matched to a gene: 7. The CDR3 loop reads CASSYSISGGADGELFF. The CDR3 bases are TGTGCCAGCAGTTACTCGATTAGCGGGGGGGCGGACGGGGAGCTGTTTTTT.

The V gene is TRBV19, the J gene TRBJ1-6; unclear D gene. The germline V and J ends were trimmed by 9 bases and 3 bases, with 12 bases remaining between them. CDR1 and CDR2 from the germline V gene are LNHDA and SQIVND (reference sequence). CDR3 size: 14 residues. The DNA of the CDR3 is TGTGCCAGCAACCCGGGGAACTATAATTCACCCCTCCACTTT. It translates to CASNPGNYNSPLHF.

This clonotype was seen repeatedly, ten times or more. The CDR3 bases are TGCAGTGCTAGGTCTGGGCCGTTCAGGGGTGGCGAGCAGTACTTC. It is translated as CSARSGPFRGGEQYF. The gene calls are TRBV20-1 and TRBJ2-7, with D tentatively TRBD1 (6 bases). The CDR3 contains 15 residues. In germline, CDR1 is DFQATT, CDR2 SNEGSKA (reference sequence). V lost 3 bases and J lost 6, with 21 bases in between.

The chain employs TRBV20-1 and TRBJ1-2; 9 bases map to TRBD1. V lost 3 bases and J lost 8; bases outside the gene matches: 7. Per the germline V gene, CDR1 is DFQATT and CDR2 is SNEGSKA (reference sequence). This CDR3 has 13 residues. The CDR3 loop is CSASVTGGHGYTF. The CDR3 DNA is TGCAGTGCTAGTGTCACAGGGGGCCACGGCTACACCTTC.

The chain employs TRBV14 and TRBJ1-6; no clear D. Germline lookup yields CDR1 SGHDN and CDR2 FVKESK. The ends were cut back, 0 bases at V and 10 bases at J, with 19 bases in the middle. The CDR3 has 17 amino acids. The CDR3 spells CASSQDPMGRVESPLHF. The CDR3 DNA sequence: TGTGCCAGCAGCCAAGATCCTATGGGGAGGGTAGAATCACCCCTCCACTTT.

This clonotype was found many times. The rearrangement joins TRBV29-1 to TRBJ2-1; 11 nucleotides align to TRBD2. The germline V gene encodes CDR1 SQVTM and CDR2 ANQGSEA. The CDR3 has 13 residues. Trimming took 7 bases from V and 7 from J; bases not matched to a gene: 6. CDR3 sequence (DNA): TGCAGCGCAGGACTAGCGGGCGGTAATGAGCAGTTCTTC. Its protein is CSAGLAGGNEQFF.

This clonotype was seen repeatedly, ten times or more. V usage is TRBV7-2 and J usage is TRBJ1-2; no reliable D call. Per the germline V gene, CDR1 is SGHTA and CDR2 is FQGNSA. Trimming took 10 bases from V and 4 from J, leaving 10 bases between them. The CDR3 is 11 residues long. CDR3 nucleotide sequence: TGTGCCACATACACCTCCTATGGCTACACCTTC. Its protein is CATYTSYGYTF.

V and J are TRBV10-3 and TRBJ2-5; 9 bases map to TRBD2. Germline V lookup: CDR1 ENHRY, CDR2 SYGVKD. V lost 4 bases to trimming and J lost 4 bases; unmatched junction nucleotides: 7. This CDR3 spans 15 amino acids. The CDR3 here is CAISGDSGGGETQYF. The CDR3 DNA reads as TGTGCCATCAGTGGGGATAGCGGGGGTGGAGAGACCCAGTACTTC.

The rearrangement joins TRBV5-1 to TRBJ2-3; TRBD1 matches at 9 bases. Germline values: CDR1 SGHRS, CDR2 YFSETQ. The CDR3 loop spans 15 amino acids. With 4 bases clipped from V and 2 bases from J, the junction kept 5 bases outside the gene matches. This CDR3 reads CASSPGTGTTDTQYF. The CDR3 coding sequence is TGCGCCAGCAGCCCTGGGACAGGGACCACAGATACGCAGTATTTT.

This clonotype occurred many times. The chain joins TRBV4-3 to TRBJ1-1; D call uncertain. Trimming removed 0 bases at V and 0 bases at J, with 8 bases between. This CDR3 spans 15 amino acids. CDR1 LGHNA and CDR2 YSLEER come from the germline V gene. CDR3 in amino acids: CASSQETEMNTEAFF. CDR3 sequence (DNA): TGCGCCAGCAGCCAAGAAACTGAGATGAACACTGAAGCTTTCTTT.

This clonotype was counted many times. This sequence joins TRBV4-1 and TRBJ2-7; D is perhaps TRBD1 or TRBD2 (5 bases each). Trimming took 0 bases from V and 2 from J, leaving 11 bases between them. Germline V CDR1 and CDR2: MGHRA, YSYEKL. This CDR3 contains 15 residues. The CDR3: CASSQDRGTTYEQYF. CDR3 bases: TGCGCCAGCAGCCAAGATCGGGGCACAACCTACGAGCAGTACTTC.

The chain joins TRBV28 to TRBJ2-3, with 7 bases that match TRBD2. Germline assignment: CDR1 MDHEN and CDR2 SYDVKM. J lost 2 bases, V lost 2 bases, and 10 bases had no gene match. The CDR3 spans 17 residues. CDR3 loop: CASSLVLAEINTDTQYF. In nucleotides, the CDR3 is TGTGCCAGCAGTTTAGTCCTAGCGGAAATCAACACAGATACGCAGTATTTT.

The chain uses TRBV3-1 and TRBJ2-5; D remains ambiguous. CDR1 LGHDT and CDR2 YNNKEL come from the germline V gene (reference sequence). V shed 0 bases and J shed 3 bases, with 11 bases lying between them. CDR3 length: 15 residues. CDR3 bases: TGTGCCAGCAGCCAAGATTTTGGCAGGAAAGAGACCCAGTACTTC. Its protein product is CASSQDFGRKETQYF.